This T cell receptor (beta chain) was retrieved from a study of blood T cell repertoires in COVID-19. Libraries were prepared by immunoSEQ multiplex PCR; TCRdb keeps only in-frame clonotypes and omits some of them. The repertoire holds approximately 100,000 clones, with nearly 90% as singletons. The clonotype comes from a man between 65 and 85 years old with acute or convalescent COVID-19. Sequencing was done on a sample of peripheral blood.

CDR3 nucleotide sequence: TGTGCCAGCAGCCCAGGGAAGAACTATGGCTACACCTTC. Translating gives CASSPGKNYGYTF. The J gene is TRBJ1-2, the V gene TRBV6-5; the D gene is possibly TRBD1 (5 bases). In germline, CDR1 is MNHEY, CDR2 SVGAGI. V was shortened by 6 bases and J by 2 bases, with 10 bases between the two germline ends. CDR3 size: 13 residues.